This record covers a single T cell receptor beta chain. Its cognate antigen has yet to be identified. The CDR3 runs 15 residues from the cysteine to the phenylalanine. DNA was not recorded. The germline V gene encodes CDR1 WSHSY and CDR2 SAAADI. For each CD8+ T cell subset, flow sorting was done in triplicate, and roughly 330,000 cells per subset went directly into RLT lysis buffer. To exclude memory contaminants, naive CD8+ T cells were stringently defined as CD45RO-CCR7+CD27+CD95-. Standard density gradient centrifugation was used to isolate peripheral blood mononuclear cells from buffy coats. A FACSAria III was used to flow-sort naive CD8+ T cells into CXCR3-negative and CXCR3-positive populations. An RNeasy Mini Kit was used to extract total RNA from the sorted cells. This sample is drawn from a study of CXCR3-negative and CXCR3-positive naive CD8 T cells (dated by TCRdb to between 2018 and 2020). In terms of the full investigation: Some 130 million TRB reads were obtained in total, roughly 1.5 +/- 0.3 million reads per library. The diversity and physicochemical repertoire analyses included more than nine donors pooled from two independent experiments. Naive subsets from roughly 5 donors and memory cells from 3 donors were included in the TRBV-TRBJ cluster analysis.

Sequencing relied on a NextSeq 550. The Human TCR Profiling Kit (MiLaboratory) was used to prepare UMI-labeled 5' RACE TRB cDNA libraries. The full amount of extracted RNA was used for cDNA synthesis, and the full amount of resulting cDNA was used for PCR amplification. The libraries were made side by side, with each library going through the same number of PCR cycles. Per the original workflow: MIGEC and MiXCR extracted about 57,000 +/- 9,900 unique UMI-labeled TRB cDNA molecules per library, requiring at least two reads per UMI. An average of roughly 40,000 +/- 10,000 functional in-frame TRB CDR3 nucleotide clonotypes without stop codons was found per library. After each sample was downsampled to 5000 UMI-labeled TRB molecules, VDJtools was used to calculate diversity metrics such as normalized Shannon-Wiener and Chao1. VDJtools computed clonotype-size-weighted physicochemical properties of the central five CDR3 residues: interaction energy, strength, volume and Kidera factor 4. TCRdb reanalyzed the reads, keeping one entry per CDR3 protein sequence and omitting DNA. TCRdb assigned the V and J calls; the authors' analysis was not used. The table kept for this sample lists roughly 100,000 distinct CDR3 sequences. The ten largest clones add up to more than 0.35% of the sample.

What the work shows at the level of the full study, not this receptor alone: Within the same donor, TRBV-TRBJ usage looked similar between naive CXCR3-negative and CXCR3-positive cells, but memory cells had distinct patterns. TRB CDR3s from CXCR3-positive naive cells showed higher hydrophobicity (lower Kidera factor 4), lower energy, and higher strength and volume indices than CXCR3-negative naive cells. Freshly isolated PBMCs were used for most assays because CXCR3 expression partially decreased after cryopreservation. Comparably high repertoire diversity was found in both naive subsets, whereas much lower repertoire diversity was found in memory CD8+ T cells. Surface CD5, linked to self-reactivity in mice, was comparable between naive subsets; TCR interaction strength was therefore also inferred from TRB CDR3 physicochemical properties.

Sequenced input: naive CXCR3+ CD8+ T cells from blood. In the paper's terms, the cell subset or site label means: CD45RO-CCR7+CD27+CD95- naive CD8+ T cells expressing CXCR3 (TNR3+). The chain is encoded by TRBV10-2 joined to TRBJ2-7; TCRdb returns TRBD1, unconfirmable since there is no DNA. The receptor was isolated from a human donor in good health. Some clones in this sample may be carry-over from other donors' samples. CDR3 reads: CASSTGTGGFYEQYF.